What follows describes a single T cell receptor (beta chain). The antigen remains unidentified. This PCR relied on a set of 60 Vbeta primers and 13 Jbeta primers. Produced via immunoSEQ multiplex PCR; TCRdb's table is partial and in-frame only. The profile covers under 170,000 clones, with 55% to 80% appearing a single time and roughly 6.8% taken by the ten largest. These data come from a study of cytomegalovirus exposure and HLA in healthy donors. Notes on the study in general: Per a prior analysis, the majority of TCR beta V segments were productive roughly 90% or roughly 30% of the time. In vitro experiments confirmed that a few CMV-associated chains were specific for CMV antigens. Most CMV-associated TCR beta chains appeared HLA-restricted in a later analysis.

Germline V gene lookup returns CDR1 MDHEN and CDR2 SYDVKM. Trimming cost V 2 bases and J 7 bases, with 18 bases left between them. The CDR3 runs to 16 residues. Healthy bone marrow donors supplied every sample. The sample comprised PBMCs. The rearrangement joins TRBV28 to TRBJ2-1; D is unclear. This TCR derives from a woman aged 55-69 years in good health and CMV-seropositive. The CDR3 coding sequence is TGTGCCAGCAGTTTAGTTGGAGAGAGGAGCGTTAATGAGCAGTTCTTC. Protein: CASSLVGERSVNEQFF.